This passage covers 22 T cell receptor beta chains from one sample sequenced in a study of blood T cell repertoires in COVID-19. Clones were sequenced by immunoSEQ multiplex PCR, and TCRdb holds only the in-frame ones, with some missing. The data hold approximately 230,000 clones, with approximately 91% observed a single time. Material: peripheral blood. The receptors originated from a woman aged 40-49 years who had recovered from COVID-19.

This clone was detected once. The chain links TRBV25-1 to TRBJ2-7; tentative D call: TRBD1 (5 bases). The germline V gene encodes CDR1 MGHDK and CDR2 SYGVNS. The CDR3 runs 13 residues. Between the trimmed V and J ends, which lost 7 bases and 0 bases, there was a span of 10 bases. CDR3: CASMGQGSYEQYF. The CDR3 region has the DNA TGTGCCAGCATGGGGCAGGGCTCCTACGAGCAGTACTTC.

The V call is TRBV28, the J call TRBJ2-6; the D gene is possibly TRBD1 (6 bases). Trimming pared 4 bases from V and 3 bases from J, leaving 22 bases between. This CDR3 region has 19 residues. Looked up from germline, CDR1 is MDHEN and CDR2 is SYDVKM. CDR3 region: CASSSYRVLGSGGANVLTF. For the CDR3, the DNA is TGTGCCAGCAGTTCGTACAGGGTCCTGGGGAGCGGTGGGGCCAACGTCCTGACTTTC.

This chain links TRBV7-2 with TRBJ2-2; D ambiguous. Germline-derived CDR1 and CDR2 are SGHTA and FQGNSA. Trimming pared 0 bases from V and 3 bases from J, leaving 8 bases between. The CDR3 covers 15 residues. The CDR3 here is CASSLALRDTGELFF. The CDR3 DNA is TGTGCCAGCAGCTTAGCGTTGAGAGACACCGGGGAGCTGTTTTTT. Filled out from reference TRBV7-2 and TRBJ2-2, the complete variable domain reads GAGVSQSPSNKVTEKGKDVELRCDPISGHTALYWYRQSLGQGLEFLIYFQGNSAPDKSGLPSDRFSAERTGGSVSTLTIQRTQQEDSAVYLCASSLALRDTGELFFGEGSRLTVL.

The chain employs TRBV19 and TRBJ2-7, with 9 bases identical to TRBD1. The germline V gene has CDR1 LNHDA and CDR2 SQIVND (reference sequence). With V trimmed by 3 bases and J by 1 base, 4 bases remained unmatched. The CDR3 length is 15 residues. This chain's CDR3 is CASSIRGQGSYEQYF. As DNA, the CDR3 is TGTGCCAGTAGTATTAGGGGACAGGGATCCTACGAGCAGTACTTC.

This clone was counted a single time. This chain links TRBV10-3 with TRBJ2-7; TRBD1 is a possible D gene (5 bases). This CDR3 spans 13 amino acids. The V gene lost 6 bases and the J gene lost 2 bases, with 11 bases spanning the gap. The germline V gene encodes CDR1 ENHRY and CDR2 SYGVKD. The CDR3: CAIRTQEPYEQYF. In nucleotides, the CDR3 is TGTGCCATCAGGACACAGGAGCCCTACGAGCAGTACTTC.

The gene calls are TRBV5-1 and TRBJ2-1; 12 nucleotides agree with TRBD2. The trim removed 4 bases at V and 3 bases at J, leaving 17 bases unmatched. CDR1 is SGHRS and CDR2 is YFSETQ in the germline V gene. This CDR3 is 20 amino acids long. The CDR3 sequence: CASSRTGTSGYFTIYNEQFF. The CDR3 coding sequence is TGCGCCAGCAGCCGAACCGGGACTAGCGGGTACTTTACTATCTACAATGAGCAGTTCTTC.

The chain combines TRBV9 with TRBJ2-1; tentatively, D is TRBD1 (6 bases). Per the germline V gene, CDR1 is SGDLS and CDR2 is YYNGEE. This CDR3 spans 16 amino acids. V lost 0 bases to trimming and J lost 4 bases, with 14 bases between them. Here the CDR3 reads CASSVDQGTGYNEQFF. The CDR3 nucleotides read TGTGCCAGCAGCGTAGATCAGGGGACGGGTTACAATGAGCAGTTCTTC.

The J gene is TRBJ2-2, the V gene TRBV25-1, with TRBD1 matching over 8 bases. The V gene's germline CDR1 is MGHDK and CDR2 SYGVNS. The CDR3 loop spans 14 amino acids. The CDR3 protein is CVIQGQGASGELFF. The CDR3 nucleotides read TGTGTCATCCAAGGGCAGGGGGCAAGCGGGGAGCTGTTTTTT.

V and J are TRBV27 and TRBJ2-7; the match to TRBD1 covers 8 bases. Germline CDR1 and CDR2: MNHEY and SMNVEV (reference sequence). J was trimmed by 0 bases and V by 6 bases; bases with no gene match: 7. CDR3 length: 15 amino acids. The DNA for the CDR3 is TGTGCCAGCAGACCAGGGGGCTCGAGCTCCTACGAGCAGTACTTC. Protein: CASRPGGSSSYEQYF.

Only one count was recorded for this clone. This rearrangement joins TRBV6-2 or TRBV6-3 to TRBJ2-7, with 7 bases that match TRBD2. The junction had 8 bases not matched to a gene; V was cut back by 4 bases and J by 5 bases. The CDR3 covers 14 residues. Germline V gene sequence: CDR1 MNHEY, CDR2 SVGEGT. DNA for the CDR3: TGTGCCAGCAGTTTCTGGCGGGAGTCGGACGAGCAGTACTTC. Translating gives CASSFWRESDEQYF.

V is TRBV19 and J is TRBJ1-6; no reliable D call. CDR1 is LNHDA, CDR2 SQIVND, per germline (reference sequence). The CDR3 loop spans 16 amino acids. The V end was cut by 5 bases, the J end by 10 bases, with 21 bases between. CDR3 sequence reads: CASSAPIGSGKSPLHF. The CDR3 DNA reads as TGTGCCAGTAGTGCCCCAATCGGGTCCGGGAAATCACCCCTCCACTTT. The whole variable domain, filled in from reference TRBV19 and TRBJ1-6, reads DGGITQSPKYLFRKEGQNVTLSCEQNLNHDAMYWYRQDPGQGLRLIYYSQIVNDFQKGDIAEGYSVSREKKESFPLTVTSAQKNPTAFYLCASSAPIGSGKSPLHFGNGTRLTVT.

The rearrangement joins TRBV5-5 to TRBJ1-2, with a tentative D call TRBD1 (6 bases). The V gene lost 1 base and the J gene lost 2 bases, with 12 bases spanning the gap. Germline lookup yields CDR1 SGHKS and CDR2 YYEKEE (reference sequence). The CDR3 has 15 residues. The CDR3 bases are TGTGCCAGCAGCTTGTGGGGGCCAGGAAACTATGGCTACACCTTC. The encoded protein is CASSLWGPGNYGYTF.

This clone was counted only a few times. The chain combines TRBV12-3 or TRBV12-4 with TRBJ2-3, with a tentative D call TRBD1 (6 bases). This CDR3 has 12 residues. V lost 6 bases and J lost 13, with 17 bases in between. As DNA, the CDR3 is TGTGCCAGCAGCCAGCCCCCAGGGGAGAAGTATTTT. It is translated as CASSQPPGEKYF.

The chain couples TRBV11-3 to TRBJ2-7; TRBD2 might be the D (5 bases). Trimming removed 8 bases at V and 5 bases at J, with 13 bases between. The CDR3 spans 12 residues. Germline CDR1 SGHNT, CDR2 YENEEA. CDR3: CASAGDPNEQYF. The CDR3 region has the DNA TGTGCCAGCGCCGGGGATCCTAACGAGCAGTACTTC.

The CDR3 reads CASSPQDGGIVYEQYF. The CDR3 DNA follows: TGTGCCAGCTCACCACAGGATGGCGGGATTGTCTACGAGCAGTACTTC. The chain combines TRBV18 with TRBJ2-7; TRBD2 might be the D (6 bases). The CDR3 extends over 16 amino acids. The germline gives CDR1 KGHSH, CDR2 LQKENI. V was shortened by 1 base and J by 3 bases, with 16 bases between the two germline ends. Full variable domain (rest looked up from reference TRBV18 and TRBJ2-7): NAGVMQNPRHLVRRRGQEARLRCSPMKGHSHVYWYRQLPEEGLKFMVYLQKENIIDESGMPKERFSAEFPKEGPSILRIQQVVRGDSAAYFCASSPQDGGIVYEQYFGPGTRLTVT.

The rearrangement links TRBV19 to TRBJ2-3, with 7 positions matching TRBD1. The ends lost 6 bases at V and 1 base at J; junction bases unmatched: 10. Germline V CDR1 and CDR2: LNHDA, SQIVND (reference sequence). The CDR3 is 16 amino acids. The DNA of the CDR3 is TGTGCCAGTAGCTTAGACAGGGCCATAGGCACAGATACGCAGTATTTT. This translates into CASSLDRAIGTDTQYF.

This chain links TRBV28 with TRBJ1-2; 7 bases line up with TRBD1. V trimming: 8 bases; J trimming: 7 bases; junction bases outside the gene matches: 16. CDR1 is MDHEN and CDR2 is SYDVKM in the germline V gene. The CDR3 has 15 amino acids. The CDR3 DNA follows: TGTGCCAGCGGCGGGTCGGAGGGGGCGTCATCTGGCTACACCTTC. It specifies CASGGSEGASSGYTF.

The J gene is TRBJ2-2, the V gene TRBV4-2, with 8 bases that match TRBD2. The V gene's germline CDR1 is LGHNA and CDR2 YNFKEQ. There are 15 residues in the CDR3. V shed 4 bases, J shed 7 bases, and the junction held 8 bases outside the gene matches. The CDR3 reads CASSLTSAVSGELFF. CDR3 nucleotide sequence: TGTGCCAGCAGCCTGACTAGCGCCGTTAGCGGGGAGCTGTTTTTT.

The chain has TRBV30 and TRBJ2-3; 7 bases line up with TRBD2. Trimming cost V 1 base and J 0 bases; bases outside gene matches: 7. Germline V gene lookup returns CDR1 GTSNPN and CDR2 SVGIG (reference sequence). The CDR3 covers 16 residues. The DNA for the CDR3 is TGTGCCTGGAGTGCCGGGGGGTGGCATAGCACAGATACGCAGTATTTT. Protein: CAWSAGGWHSTDTQYF.

J is TRBJ2-3 and V is TRBV10-1; tentative D call: TRBD2 (5 bases). The CDR3 totals 16 residues. V was pared by 10 bases and J by 1 base, with 21 bases between. Germline lookup yields CDR1 WNHNN and CDR2 SYGVQD (reference sequence). The DNA for the CDR3 is TGCGCCACCCGAAGGCCCCGAGGGTGGGGCACAGATACGCAGTATTTT. This translates into CATRRPRGWGTDTQYF.

The chain joins TRBV5-6 to TRBJ2-7; 10 bases match TRBD2. In germline, CDR1 is SGHDT, CDR2 YYEEEE. After removal of 4 bases from V and 2 bases from J, the junction contained 12 bases not matched to a gene. This CDR3 is 17 amino acids long. As DNA, the CDR3 is TGTGCCAGCAGCCCGGAAGGAGGGACTAGCGAGGCCTACGAGCAGTACTTC. Protein product: CASSPEGGTSEAYEQYF.

This clone occurred once. V and J are TRBV21-1 and TRBJ1-6. TRBV21-1 is termed a pseudogene. This CDR3 comprises 10 residues. The CDR3 DNA sequence: TGTGCCAGAAGAGATTCACCCCTCCACTTT. The encoded protein is CARRDSPLHF.